This entry lists 26 T cell receptor beta chains sequenced from one sample in a study of cytomegalovirus exposure and HLA in healthy donors. A multiplex PCR was run with 60 Vbeta primers and 13 Jbeta primers. Data came from immunoSEQ multiplex PCR; TCRdb stores just in-frame clones and leaves some out. The top ten hold 4% to 5.5% of the sample, which has around 100,000 clones, nearly 65% seen once. The sequenced sample consisted of PBMCs. These receptor sequences come from a human donor in good health.

This sequence joins TRBV6-1 and TRBJ1-5, with D possibly being TRBD1 (5 bases). The CDR3 consists of 12 residues. Germline V gene data show CDR1 as MNHNS and CDR2 as SASEGT. V was pared by 8 bases and J by 5 bases, with 10 bases between. This chain's CDR3 is CASGGGDQPQHF. CDR3 nucleotides: TGTGCCAGCGGCGGGGGGGATCAGCCCCAGCATTTT.

In nucleotides, the CDR3 is TGTGCCAGTAGCAAGGACAGCCTTGGGGATCAGCCCCAGCATTTT. It translates to CASSKDSLGDQPQHF. V is TRBV19 and J is TRBJ1-5; D is perhaps TRBD1 (6 bases). The CDR3 extends over 15 amino acids. Per germline, CDR1 LNHDA and CDR2 SQIVND (reference sequence). V shed 6 bases and J shed 5 bases, with 17 bases lying between them.

This chain connects TRBV30 to TRBJ1-2, with a tentative D call TRBD1 (5 bases). Germline-derived CDR1 and CDR2 are GTSNPN and SVGIG (reference sequence). This CDR3 region has 14 residues. Trimming removed 6 bases at V and 2 bases at J, with 16 bases between. Here the CDR3 DNA reads TGTGCCTGCATTCAGGGTTTGGCGAACTATGGCTACACCTTC. Translation: CACIQGLANYGYTF.

The rearrangement uses TRBV30 and TRBJ1-6, with D unclear. Germline-derived CDR1 and CDR2 are GTSNPN and SVGIG (reference sequence). The CDR3 runs 12 residues. The V and J ends lost 0 bases and 5 bases respectively, with 2 bases between them. CDR3 amino acids: CAWSVNNSPLHF. The CDR3 DNA sequence: TGTGCCTGGAGTGTTAATAATTCACCCCTCCACTTT.

The CDR3 DNA is TGTGCCAGCTCACCAAGGAAGGGGCGTACAGATACGCAGTATTTT. Amino acid sequence: CASSPRKGRTDTQYF. The chain is built from TRBV18 and TRBJ2-3, with a weak D call TRBD1 (5 bases). There are 15 residues in the CDR3. Germline V lookup: CDR1 KGHSH, CDR2 LQKENI. The V gene lost 2 bases and the J gene lost 3 bases, with 12 bases spanning the gap.

The chain is built from TRBV13 and TRBJ2-7; possible D gene TRBD2, 6 bases. V shed 6 bases and J shed 1 base, with 22 bases lying between them. The CDR3 length is 17 residues. The germline gives CDR1 PRHDT, CDR2 FYEKMQ (reference sequence). CDR3 in amino acids: CASRTPEIQRVSYEQYF. The CDR3 region has the DNA TGTGCCAGCAGGACCCCAGAGATCCAGCGGGTATCCTACGAGCAGTACTTC.

The V and J genes are TRBV4-1 and TRBJ2-3; TRBD2 aligns across 8 bases. J lost 4 bases, V lost 5 bases, and 8 bases had no gene match. The germline gives CDR1 MGHRA, CDR2 YSYEKL. The CDR3 has 15 residues. CDR3 sequence reads: CASSYRTSLADTQYF. DNA of the CDR3: TGCGCCAGCAGCTACCGGACTAGCCTCGCAGATACGCAGTATTTT.

This chain links TRBV6-4 with TRBJ1-1, with 7 bases matching TRBD1. The trim removed 6 bases at V and 4 bases at J, leaving 17 bases unmatched. The CDR3 consists of 17 residues. Looked up from germline, CDR1 is MRHNA and CDR2 is SNTAGT. The CDR3 bases are TGTGCCAGCAGCCATAAACAACAGGGGCCTGGTTGCACTGAAGCTTTCTTT. It specifies CASSHKQQGPGCTEAFF.

CDR3 sequence: CSAGGLSMSNEQFF. In DNA, the CDR3 is TGCAGCGCCGGGGGACTGTCTATGAGCAATGAGCAGTTCTTC. The chain is built from TRBV29-1 and TRBJ2-1; a possible D gene is TRBD2 (6 bases). Germline assignment: CDR1 SQVTM and CDR2 ANQGSEA. Trimming stripped 7 bases from V and 6 bases from J, with 19 bases between. The CDR3 consists of 14 residues.

The rearrangement uses TRBV19 and TRBJ1-2, with 10 positions matching TRBD1. Germline CDR1 reads LNHDA; CDR2 reads SQIVND (reference sequence). This CDR3 contains 14 residues. The V segment lost 7 bases and the J segment 6 bases; nucleotides outside the gene matches: 8. In nucleotides, the CDR3 is TGTGCCAGTATCCCTCCCGGGACAGGGGATGGCTACACCTTC. Translated: CASIPPGTGDGYTF. Looking up the rest from reference TRBV19 and TRBJ1-2 gives the full variable domain: DGGITQSPKYLFRKEGQNVTLSCEQNLNHDAMYWYRQDPGQGLRLIYYSQIVNDFQKGDIAEGYSVSREKKESFPLTVTSAQKNPTAFYLCASIPPGTGDGYTFGSGTRLTVV.

The V call is TRBV2, the J call TRBJ2-3; 8 bases line up with TRBD1. CDR1 is SNHLY and CDR2 is FYNNEI in the germline V gene. This CDR3 has 15 residues. The V gene end was trimmed by 6 bases and the J gene end by 4 bases; junction bases not matched to a gene: 9. The CDR3 DNA sequence: TGTGCCAGCAGACCAGGGGGCTACCTTTCAGATACGCAGTATTTT. This gives the protein CASRPGGYLSDTQYF.

The chain employs TRBV6-5 and TRBJ2-5; possibly TRBD2 for D (5 bases). V lost 0 bases, J lost 1 base, and 9 bases lay in between. Germline values: CDR1 MNHEY, CDR2 SVGAGI. The CDR3 runs 15 residues. Written as DNA, the CDR3 is TGTGCCAGCAGTTACTCCGCGGGCCGCCAAGAGACCCAGTACTTC. Translated, it gives CASSYSAGRQETQYF.

This clone was recorded a few times. V gene TRBV5-4 combines with J gene TRBJ1-2; 10 nucleotides match TRBD1. The V gene's germline CDR1 is SGHNT and CDR2 YYREEE (reference sequence). The CDR3 sequence is 14 residues long. Trimming cost V 3 bases and J 5 bases; bases outside gene matches: 4. The DNA of the CDR3 is TGTGCCAGCAGCTCGGGACAGGGGAAATATGGCTACACCTTC. This codes for CASSSGQGKYGYTF.

The V gene is TRBV6-4, the J gene TRBJ1-5; 11 bases are a match to TRBD1. The germline V gene encodes CDR1 MRHNA and CDR2 SNTAGT. Unmatched junction bases numbered 4, after V lost 7 bases and J lost 5 bases. The CDR3 sequence is 14 residues long. The CDR3 region is CASTEDRGHQPQHF. CDR3 coding DNA: TGTGCCAGCACCGAGGACAGGGGGCATCAGCCCCAGCATTTT.

Of note for this clone: In the same sample, other DNA sequences code for this CDR3. V is TRBV27 and J is TRBJ2-7; D is uncertain. The CDR3 has 13 residues. Germline CDR1 MNHEY, CDR2 SMNVEV (reference sequence). The V end lost 0 bases, the J end lost 3 bases, and 6 bases lay between the germline ends. This CDR3 reads CASSLSSGYEQYF. DNA of the CDR3: TGTGCCAGCAGTTTATCATCAGGCTACGAGCAGTACTTC.

A few counts support this clone. This chain links TRBV25-1 with TRBJ1-2; no clear D gene. Trimming left V 1 base short and J 3 bases short, with 15 bases between. Germline V CDR1 and CDR2: MGHDK, SYGVNS. This CDR3 contains 16 residues. The CDR3 DNA sequence: TGTGCCAGCAGTGAATTTGGAGGTGGAGGAGACTATGGCTACACCTTC. Amino acid sequence: CASSEFGGGGDYGYTF.

The sample holds a few counts of this clone. The chain joins TRBV5-1 to TRBJ2-7, with 10 bases that match TRBD2. V shed 7 bases, J shed 0 bases, and the junction held 16 bases outside the gene matches. There are 18 residues in the CDR3. Germline V CDR1 and CDR2: SGHRS, YFSETQ. CDR3 DNA: TGCGCCAGCTACGAACCAGCGGGAGGGTCCGAGGCCTCCTACGAGCAGTACTTC. Its translation is CASYEPAGGSEASYEQYF.

Of note for this clone: The junction shows a germline mismatch at one end, possibly a read error. This chain links TRBV7-7 with TRBJ2-3, with TRBD2 matching 10 bases. This CDR3 region has 17 residues. The V gene's germline CDR1 is SSHAT and CDR2 FNYEAQ (reference sequence). The DNA for the CDR3 is TGTGCTAGCAGCCCGACAGTAGCGGGAGGTGTGACAGATACGCAGTATTTT. Translation gives CASSPTVAGGVTDTQYF.

The rearrangement links TRBV25-1 to TRBJ2-2; the match to TRBD1 covers 7 bases. Germline trimming cut 4 bases from V and 5 bases from J; bases unmatched to any gene: 4. This CDR3 is 14 amino acids long. Germline values: CDR1 MGHDK, CDR2 SYGVNS. The CDR3 region has the DNA TGTGCCAGCAGTGGGACACAGGGGACCGGGGAGCTGTTTTTT. This gives the protein CASSGTQGTGELFF.

This rearrangement joins TRBV27 to TRBJ2-1, with TRBD2 identical over 9 bases. Germline V CDR1 and CDR2: MNHEY, SMNVEV (reference sequence). The CDR3 spans 15 residues. V lost 8 bases, J lost 2 bases, and 7 bases stayed unmatched. CDR3 nucleotide sequence: TGTGCCAGCCGAGGGCCTAGCGGGGCCTACAATGAGCAGTTCTTC. This sequence encodes CASRGPSGAYNEQFF.

This clone has just a few counts. The chain couples TRBV19 to TRBJ2-1, with D maybe TRBD1 (5 bases). This CDR3 is built from 11 residues. The germline gives CDR1 LNHDA, CDR2 SQIVND (reference sequence). The germline V and J ends were trimmed by 5 bases and 9 bases, with 8 bases remaining between them. CDR3 in amino acids: CASSQGLEQFF. The CDR3 DNA reads as TGTGCCAGTAGTCAGGGCCTTGAGCAGTTCTTC.

There are a few counts of this clone. This chain uses TRBV5-4 with TRBJ2-1, with D perhaps matching TRBD2 (5 bases). The V gene lost 2 bases and the J gene lost 4 bases, with 13 bases spanning the gap. This CDR3 is 15 amino acids long. The germline V gene has CDR1 SGHNT and CDR2 YYREEE (reference sequence). CDR3: CASSFGLAKYNEQFF. CDR3 in DNA: TGTGCCAGCAGCTTTGGCCTAGCCAAATACAATGAGCAGTTCTTC.

The rearrangement joins TRBV11-3 to TRBJ2-2; 8 nucleotides agree with TRBD1. This CDR3 has 16 residues. J was trimmed by 2 bases and V by 4 bases; bases with no gene match: 6. Germline V lookup: CDR1 SGHNT, CDR2 YENEEA. The CDR3 region is CASSSGQGLNTGELFF. The CDR3 DNA reads as TGTGCCAGCAGCTCAGGACAGGGATTAAACACCGGGGAGCTGTTTTTT.

This clone has a single count. This CDR3 reads CATSGHLNTEAFF. Written as DNA, the CDR3 is TGTGCCACCTCGGGACACCTGAACACTGAAGCTTTCTTT. The chain is built from TRBV14 and TRBJ1-1; tentatively, D is TRBD1 (6 bases). V lost 10 bases and J lost 0, with 12 bases in between. CDR1 and CDR2 (germline): SGHDN, FVKESK. There are 13 residues in the CDR3.

The CDR3 reads CASSPSPAGEETQYF. The CDR3 DNA is TGTGCCAGCAGCCCAAGCCCTGCGGGCGAGGAGACCCAGTACTTC. The gene calls are TRBV7-9 and TRBJ2-5; TRBD2 might be the D (5 bases). V was pared by 5 bases and J by 5 bases, with 18 bases between. Per germline, CDR1 SEHNR and CDR2 FQNEAQ (reference sequence). The CDR3 totals 15 residues.

The genes are TRBV14 and TRBJ2-5; 9 bases agree with TRBD2. J was trimmed by 1 base and V by 1 base; bases with no gene match: 1. This CDR3 has 15 residues. Germline lookup yields CDR1 SGHDN and CDR2 FVKESK. In DNA form, the CDR3 reads TGTGCCAGCAGCCAAGGGCGGGAGGGCCAAGAGACCCAGTACTTC. Amino acid sequence: CASSQGREGQETQYF.